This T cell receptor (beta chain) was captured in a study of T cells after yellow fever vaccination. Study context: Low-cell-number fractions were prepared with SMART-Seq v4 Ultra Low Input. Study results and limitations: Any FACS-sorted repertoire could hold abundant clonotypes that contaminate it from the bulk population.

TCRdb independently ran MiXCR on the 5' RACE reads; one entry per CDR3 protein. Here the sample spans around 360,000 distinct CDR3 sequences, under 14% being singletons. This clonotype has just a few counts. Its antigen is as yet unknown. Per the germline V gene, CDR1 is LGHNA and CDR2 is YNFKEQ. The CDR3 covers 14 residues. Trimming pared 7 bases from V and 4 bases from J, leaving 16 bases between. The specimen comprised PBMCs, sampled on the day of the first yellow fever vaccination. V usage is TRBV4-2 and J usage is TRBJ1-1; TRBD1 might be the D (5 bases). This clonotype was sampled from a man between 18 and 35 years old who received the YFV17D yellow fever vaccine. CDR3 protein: CASTHPTAGTEAFF. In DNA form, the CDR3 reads TGTGCCAGCACCCACCCGACAGCGGGCACTGAAGCTTTCTTT.